Reported below is one T cell receptor (delta chain). The record originates from a study of gamma-delta T cells after stem cell transplantation. Germline trimming cut 1 base from V and 0 bases from J; bases unmatched to any gene: 8. Germline V CDR1 and CDR2: GEAIGNYY, EKD. This CDR3 has 17 amino acids. TCRdb fed the RT-PCR reads to CATT. This repertoire shows thousands of delta-chain clones, around 1.7% found once; its top ten account for around 29%. This clonotype originated in a human donor. It is not recorded whose cells these are; they may come from a transplant donor. The gene calls are TRDV2 and TRDJ1, with TRDD3 matching 9 bases. The sequencing sample was made of gamma-delta T cells. CDR3: CACDTLGDPTYTDKLIF. The CDR3 region has the DNA TGTGCCTGTGACACACTGGGGGACCCGACATACACCGATAAACTCATCTTT.